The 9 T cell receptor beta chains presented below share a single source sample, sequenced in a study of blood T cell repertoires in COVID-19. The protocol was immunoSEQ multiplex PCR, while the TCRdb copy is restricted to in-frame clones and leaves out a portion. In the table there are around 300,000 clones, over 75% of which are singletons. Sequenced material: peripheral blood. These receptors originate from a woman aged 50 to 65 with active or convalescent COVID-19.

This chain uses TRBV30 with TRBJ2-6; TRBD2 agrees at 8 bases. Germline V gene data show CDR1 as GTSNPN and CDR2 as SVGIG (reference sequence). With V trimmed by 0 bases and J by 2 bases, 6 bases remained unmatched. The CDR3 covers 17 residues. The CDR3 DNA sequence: TGTGCCTGGAGTGTACGGGAGGGGCTCGCTGGGGCCAACGTCCTGACTTTC. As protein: CAWSVREGLAGANVLTF. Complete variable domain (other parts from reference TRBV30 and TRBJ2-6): SQTIHQWPATLVQPVGSPLSLECTVEGTSNPNLYWYRQAAGRGLQLLFYSVGIGQISSEVPQNLSASRPQDRQFILSSKKLLLSDSGFYLCAWSVREGLAGANVLTFGAGSRLTVL.

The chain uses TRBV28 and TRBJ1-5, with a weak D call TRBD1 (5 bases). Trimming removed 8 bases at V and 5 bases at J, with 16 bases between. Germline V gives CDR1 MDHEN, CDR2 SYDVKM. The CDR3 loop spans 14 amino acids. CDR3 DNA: TGTGCCAGCGTTGGGCAGGGCTGGGATCAGCCCCAGCATTTT. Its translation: CASVGQGWDQPQHF. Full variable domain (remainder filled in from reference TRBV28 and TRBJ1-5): DVKVTQSSRYLVKRTGEKVFLECVQDMDHENMFWYRQDPGLGLRLIYFSYDVKMKEKGDIPEGYSVSREKKERFSLILESASTNQTSMYLCASVGQGWDQPQHFGDGTRLSIL.

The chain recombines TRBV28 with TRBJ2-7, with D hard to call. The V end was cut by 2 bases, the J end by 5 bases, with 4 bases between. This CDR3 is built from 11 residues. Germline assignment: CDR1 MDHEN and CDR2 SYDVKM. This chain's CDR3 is CASSLSHEQYF. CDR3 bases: TGTGCCAGCAGTTTAAGCCACGAGCAGTACTTC.

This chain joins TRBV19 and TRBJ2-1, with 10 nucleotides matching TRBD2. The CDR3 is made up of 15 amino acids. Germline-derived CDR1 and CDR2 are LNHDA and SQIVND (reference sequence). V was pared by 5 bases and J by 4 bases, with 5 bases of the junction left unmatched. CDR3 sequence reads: CASSRSGGTYNEQFF. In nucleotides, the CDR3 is TGTGCCAGTAGTCGTAGCGGGGGGACTTACAATGAGCAGTTCTTC.

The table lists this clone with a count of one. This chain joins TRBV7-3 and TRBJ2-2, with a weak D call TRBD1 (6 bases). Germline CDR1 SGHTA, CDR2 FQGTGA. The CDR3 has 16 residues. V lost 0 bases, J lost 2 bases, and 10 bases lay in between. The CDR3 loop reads CASSLTGTRNTGELFF. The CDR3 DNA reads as TGTGCCAGCAGCTTAACAGGGACACGAAACACCGGGGAGCTGTTTTTT.

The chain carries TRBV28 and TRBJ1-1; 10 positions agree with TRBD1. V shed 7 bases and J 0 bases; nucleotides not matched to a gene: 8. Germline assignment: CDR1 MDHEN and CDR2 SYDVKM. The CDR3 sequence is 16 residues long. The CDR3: CASTGTGVSLNTEAFF. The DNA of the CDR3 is TGTGCCAGCACCGGGACAGGGGTCTCACTGAACACTGAAGCTTTCTTT.

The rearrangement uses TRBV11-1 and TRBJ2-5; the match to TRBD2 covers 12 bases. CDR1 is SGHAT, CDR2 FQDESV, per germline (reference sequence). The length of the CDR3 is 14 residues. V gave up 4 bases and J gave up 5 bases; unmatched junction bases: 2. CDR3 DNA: TGTGCCAGCAGCTCGACTAGCGGGGGTGAGACCCAGTACTTC. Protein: CASSSTSGGETQYF.

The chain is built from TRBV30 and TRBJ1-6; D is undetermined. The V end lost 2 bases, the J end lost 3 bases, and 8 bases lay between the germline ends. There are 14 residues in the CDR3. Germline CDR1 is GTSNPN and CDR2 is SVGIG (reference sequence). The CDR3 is CAWSRHNYNSPLHF. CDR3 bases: TGTGCCTGGAGTAGACACAACTATAATTCACCCCTCCACTTT.

The DNA of the CDR3 is TGCAGTGCTAGTTCCCGGCGGGGCTACTCTGGAAACACCATATATTTT. Protein sequence: CSASSRRGYSGNTIYF. The V and J genes are TRBV20-1 and TRBJ1-3; TRBD1 might be the D (5 bases). V was pared by 3 bases and J by 0 bases, with 15 bases between. Germline CDR1 DFQATT, CDR2 SNEGSKA (reference sequence). The CDR3 totals 16 residues.